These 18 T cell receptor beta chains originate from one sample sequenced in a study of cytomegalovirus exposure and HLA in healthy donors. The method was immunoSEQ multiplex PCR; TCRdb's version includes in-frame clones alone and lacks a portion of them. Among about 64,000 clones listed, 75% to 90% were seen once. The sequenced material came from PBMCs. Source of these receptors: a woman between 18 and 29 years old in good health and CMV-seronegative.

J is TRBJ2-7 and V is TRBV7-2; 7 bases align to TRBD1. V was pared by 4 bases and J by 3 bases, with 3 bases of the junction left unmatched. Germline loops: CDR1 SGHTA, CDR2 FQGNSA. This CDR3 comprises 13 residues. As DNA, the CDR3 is TGTGCCAGCAGCTACAGGGGACACTACGAGCAGTACTTC. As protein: CASSYRGHYEQYF. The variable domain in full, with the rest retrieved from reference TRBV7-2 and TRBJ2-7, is GAGVSQSPSNKVTEKGKDVELRCDPISGHTALYWYRQSLGQGLEFLIYFQGNSAPDKSGLPSDRFSAERTGGSVSTLTIQRTQQEDSAVYLCASSYRGHYEQYFGPGTRLTVT.

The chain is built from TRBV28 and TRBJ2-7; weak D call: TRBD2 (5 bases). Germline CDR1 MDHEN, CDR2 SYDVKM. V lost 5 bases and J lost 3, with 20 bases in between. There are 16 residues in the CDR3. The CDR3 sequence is CASSATHGLGIYEQYF. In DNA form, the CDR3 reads TGTGCCAGCAGTGCAACCCACGGACTGGGAATCTACGAGCAGTACTTC.

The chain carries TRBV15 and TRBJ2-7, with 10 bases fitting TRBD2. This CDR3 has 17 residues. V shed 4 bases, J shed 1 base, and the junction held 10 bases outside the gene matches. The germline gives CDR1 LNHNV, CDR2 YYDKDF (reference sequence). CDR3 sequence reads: CATSTFPGLAPSYEQYF. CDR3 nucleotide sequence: TGTGCCACCAGCACTTTTCCGGGACTAGCGCCTTCCTACGAGCAGTACTTC.

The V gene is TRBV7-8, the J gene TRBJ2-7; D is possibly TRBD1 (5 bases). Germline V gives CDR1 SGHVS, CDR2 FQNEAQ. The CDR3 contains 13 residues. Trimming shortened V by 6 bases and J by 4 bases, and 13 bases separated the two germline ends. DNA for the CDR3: TGTGCCAGCAGAGGGGTAGTGATTTACGAGCAGTACTTC. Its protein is CASRGVVIYEQYF. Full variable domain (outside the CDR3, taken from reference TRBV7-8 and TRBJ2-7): GAGVSQSPRYKVAKRGQDVALRCDPISGHVSLFWYQQALGQGPEFLTYFQNEAQLDKSGLPSDRFFAERPEGSVSTLKIQRTQQEDSAVYLCASRGVVIYEQYFGPGTRLTVT.

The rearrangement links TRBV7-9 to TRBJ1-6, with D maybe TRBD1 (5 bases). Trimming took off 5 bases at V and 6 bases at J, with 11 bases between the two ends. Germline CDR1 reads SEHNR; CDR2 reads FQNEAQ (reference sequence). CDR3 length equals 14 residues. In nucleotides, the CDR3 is TGTGCCAGCAGCCCGCGGGACGCTAATTCACCCCTCCACTTT. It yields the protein CASSPRDANSPLHF.

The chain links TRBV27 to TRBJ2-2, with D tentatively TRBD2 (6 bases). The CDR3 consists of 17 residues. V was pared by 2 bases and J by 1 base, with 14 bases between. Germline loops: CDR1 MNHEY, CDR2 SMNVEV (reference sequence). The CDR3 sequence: CASSLRRVSGNTGELFF. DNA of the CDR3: TGTGCCAGCAGTTTAAGACGGGTTAGCGGGAACACCGGGGAGCTGTTTTTT.

Written as DNA, the CDR3 is TGTGCCAGCAGCAACGCAGGGACTAATGAAAAACTGTTTTTT. Amino acid sequence: CASSNAGTNEKLFF. V gene TRBV28 combines with J gene TRBJ1-4, with TRBD1 as a possible D gene (5 bases). The ends were cut back, 6 bases at V and 2 bases at J, with 10 bases in the middle. Germline-derived CDR1 and CDR2 are MDHEN and SYDVKM. This CDR3 comprises 14 residues.

CDR3 residues: CASRREGAYGYTF. In DNA form, the CDR3 reads TGTGCCAGCAGGCGGGAGGGGGCCTATGGCTACACCTTC. The V and J genes are TRBV28 and TRBJ1-2, with TRBD1 matching over 7 bases. The CDR3 length is 13 residues. Germline loops: CDR1 MDHEN, CDR2 SYDVKM. The J segment lost 4 bases and the V segment lost 6 bases, leaving 5 bases of the junction unmatched.

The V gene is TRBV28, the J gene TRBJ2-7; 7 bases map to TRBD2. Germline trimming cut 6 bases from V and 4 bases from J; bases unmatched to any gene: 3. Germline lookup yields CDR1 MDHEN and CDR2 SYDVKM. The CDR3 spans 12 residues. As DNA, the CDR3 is TGTGCCAGCAGGGCGGGAGTGTACGAGCAGTACTTC. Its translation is CASRAGVYEQYF.

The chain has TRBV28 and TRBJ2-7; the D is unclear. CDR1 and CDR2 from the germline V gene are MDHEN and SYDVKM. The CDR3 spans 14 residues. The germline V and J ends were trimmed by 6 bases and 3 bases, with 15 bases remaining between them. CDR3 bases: TGTGCCAGCAGATCACCACCGCAGAACTACGAGCAGTACTTC. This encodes CASRSPPQNYEQYF.

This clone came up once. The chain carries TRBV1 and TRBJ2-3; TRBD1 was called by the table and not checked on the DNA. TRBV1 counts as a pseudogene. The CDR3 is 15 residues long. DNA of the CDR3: TGCACCAGCCCCATAACCGACAGCTGCACAGATACGCAGTATTTT. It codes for CTSPITDSCTDTQYF.

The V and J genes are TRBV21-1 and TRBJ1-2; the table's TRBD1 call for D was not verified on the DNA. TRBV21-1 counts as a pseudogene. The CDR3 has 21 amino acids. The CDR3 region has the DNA TGTGCCAGCAGCAAAGTGGCCCTTTGGGCGGAGGACCAGGGGCCTAACTATGGCTACACCTTC. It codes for CASSKVALWAEDQGPNYGYTF.

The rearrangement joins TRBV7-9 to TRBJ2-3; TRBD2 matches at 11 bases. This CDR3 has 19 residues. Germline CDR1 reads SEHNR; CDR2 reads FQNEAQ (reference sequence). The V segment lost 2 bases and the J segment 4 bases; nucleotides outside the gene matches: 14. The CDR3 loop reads CASSLKVAGGPGEADTQYF. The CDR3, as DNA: TGTGCCAGCAGCTTAAAGGTAGCGGGGGGGCCGGGCGAAGCAGATACGCAGTATTTT.

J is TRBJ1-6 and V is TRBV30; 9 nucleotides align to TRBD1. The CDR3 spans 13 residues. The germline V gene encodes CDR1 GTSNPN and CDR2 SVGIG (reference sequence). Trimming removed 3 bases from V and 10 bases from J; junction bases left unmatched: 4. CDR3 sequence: CAWRSGQGSPLHF. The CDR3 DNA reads TGTGCCTGGAGGTCCGGACAGGGGTCACCCCTCCACTTT.

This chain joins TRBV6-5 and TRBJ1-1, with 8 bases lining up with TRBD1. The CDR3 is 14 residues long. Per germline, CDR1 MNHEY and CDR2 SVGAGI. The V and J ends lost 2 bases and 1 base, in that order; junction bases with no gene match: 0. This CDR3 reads CASSYQGANTEAFF. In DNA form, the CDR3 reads TGTGCCAGCAGTTACCAGGGGGCGAACACTGAAGCTTTCTTT.

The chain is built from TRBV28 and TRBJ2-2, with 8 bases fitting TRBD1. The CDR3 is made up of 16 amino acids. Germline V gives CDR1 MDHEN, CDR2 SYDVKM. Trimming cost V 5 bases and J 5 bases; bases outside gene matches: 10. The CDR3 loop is CASSLAGTGITGELFF. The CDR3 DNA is TGTGCCAGCAGTCTCGCCGGGACAGGAATTACCGGGGAGCTGTTTTTT.

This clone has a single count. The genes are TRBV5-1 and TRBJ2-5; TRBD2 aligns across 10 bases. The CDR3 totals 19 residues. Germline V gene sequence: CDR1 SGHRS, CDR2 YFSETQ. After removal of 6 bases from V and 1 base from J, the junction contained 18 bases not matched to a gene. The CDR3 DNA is TGCGCCAGCAACCCATTCGGGTCCATAGCGGGGGGTCCCCAAGAGACCCAGTACTTC. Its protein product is CASNPFGSIAGGPQETQYF.

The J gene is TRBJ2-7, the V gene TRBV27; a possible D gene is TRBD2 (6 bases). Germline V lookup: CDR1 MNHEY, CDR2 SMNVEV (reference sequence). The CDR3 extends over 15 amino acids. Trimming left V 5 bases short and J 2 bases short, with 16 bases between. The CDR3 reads CASSLIAGPTYEQYF. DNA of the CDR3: TGTGCCAGCAGTCTTATTGCGGGACCCACCTACGAGCAGTACTTC.